What follows are 15 T cell receptor beta chains derived from one specimen sequenced in a study of CD8 T cells in ankylosing spondylitis. Study-level results: What appeared characteristic of ankylosing spondylitis blood was a TCR beta motif of eight highly homologous variants.

Which antigens these TCRs recognize remains unknown. Each CDR3 protein is one row after TCRdb ran MiXCR on the 5' RACE reads. This sample carries a few hundred thousand distinct CDR3 sequences, less than 9.5% of them seen once, and the ten largest clones take 13% to 15%. Sequenced: blood, either unsorted or a sorted T cell fraction (not recorded which). The receptors stem from a male donor with ankylosing spondylitis.

To note about this clonotype: Mismatch with germline at one junction end may stem from a read error. This sequence joins TRBV28 and TRBJ1-1; D gene uncertain. Per germline, CDR1 MDHEN and CDR2 SYDVKM. CDR3 size: 15 residues. CDR3 bases: TGTGCCAGCAGTTTATCGCGGTTTGCGAACACTGAAGCTTACTTT. Amino acid sequence: CASSLSRFANTEAYF. The full variable domain, completed using reference TRBV28 and TRBJ1-1, is DVKVTQSSRYLVKRTGEKVFLECVQDMDHENMFWYRQDPGLGLRLIYFSYDVKMKEKGDIPEGYSVSREKKERFSLILESASTNQTSMYLCASSLSRFANTEAYFGQGTRLTVV.

In this sample, this clonotype turned up a few times. The chain couples TRBV28 to TRBJ2-7; TRBD2 matches 8 bases. CDR1 and CDR2 (germline): MDHEN, SYDVKM. The CDR3 consists of 16 residues. The V and J ends lost 5 bases and 0 bases, in that order; junction bases with no gene match: 9. CDR3 in amino acids: CASSPPGGTFSYEQYF. The CDR3, as DNA: TGTGCCAGCAGTCCTCCGGGGGGGACCTTCTCCTACGAGCAGTACTTC.

The table lists this clonotype with many counts. The J gene is TRBJ2-7, the V gene TRBV4-3, with TRBD2 matching over 8 bases. With 4 bases clipped from V and 4 bases from J, the junction kept 6 bases outside the gene matches. The CDR3 runs to 14 residues. Germline CDR1 and CDR2: LGHNA and YSLEER. The CDR3: CASSPQAGVYEQYF. DNA of the CDR3: TGCGCCAGCAGCCCCCAAGCGGGGGTATACGAGCAGTACTTC.

The table lists this clonotype with many counts. The CDR3, as DNA: TGCAGTGCCGGATTACAGGGAACCCGTACCGGGGAGCTGTTTTTT. Translated: CSAGLQGTRTGELFF. The chain is built from TRBV20-1 and TRBJ2-2; the D gene is possibly TRBD1 (6 bases). This CDR3 has 15 residues. CDR1 is DFQATT, CDR2 SNEGSKA, per germline (reference sequence). V gave up 6 bases and J gave up 5 bases, with 19 bases separating them.

The chain joins TRBV4-3 to TRBJ2-2, with 10 positions matching TRBD2. Germline CDR1 is LGHNA and CDR2 is YSLEER. This CDR3 has 15 amino acids. Trimming cost V 2 bases and J 5 bases; bases outside gene matches: 2. CDR3 loop: CASSQLAGVTGELFF. The CDR3 DNA follows: TGCGCCAGCAGCCAACTAGCGGGAGTTACCGGGGAGCTGTTTTTT.

This clonotype was detected ten times or more. J is TRBJ2-7 and V is TRBV7-2, with D possibly being TRBD2 (6 bases). This CDR3 region has 13 residues. V was shortened by 3 bases and J by 6 bases, with 12 bases between the two germline ends. CDR1 is SGHTA and CDR2 is FQGNSA in the germline V gene. The CDR3 DNA is TGTGCCAGCAGCTTTGCCGGGAGCGGCGAGCAGTACTTC. Translation gives CASSFAGSGEQYF.

The chain is built from TRBV28 and TRBJ2-4; 12 nucleotides agree with TRBD2. Losses at the gene ends were 4 bases for V and 5 bases for J; bases not matched to a gene: 9. The germline CDR1 and CDR2 sequences are MDHEN and SYDVKM. The CDR3 spans 17 residues. CDR3 nucleotides: TGTGCCAGCAGTTCCCTACTAGCGGGAGGCCCTCAAAACATTCAGTACTTC. Translated, it gives CASSSLLAGGPQNIQYF. The full variable domain, its missing parts supplied by reference TRBV28 and TRBJ2-4, is DVKVTQSSRYLVKRTGEKVFLECVQDMDHENMFWYRQDPGLGLRLIYFSYDVKMKEKGDIPEGYSVSREKKERFSLILESASTNQTSMYLCASSSLLAGGPQNIQYFGAGTRLSVL.

This clonotype has a handful of counts. The V gene is TRBV10-3, the J gene TRBJ2-5; D not certain. The CDR3 spans 13 residues. Trimming left V 7 bases short and J 4 bases short, with 13 bases between. CDR1 and CDR2 from the germline V gene are ENHRY and SYGVKD. The DNA for the CDR3 is TGTGCCATCAAAAGGAATGAAGGAGAGACCCAGTACTTC. Amino acids: CAIKRNEGETQYF.

This clonotype showed up just a few times. The chain has TRBV20-1 and TRBJ2-1, with 11 nucleotides matching TRBD2. The germline CDR1 and CDR2 sequences are DFQATT and SNEGSKA (reference sequence). The CDR3 totals 13 residues. The CDR3 coding sequence is TGCAGAGCTCCGGGACTAGCGGACAATGAGCAGTTCTTC. Its translation: CRAPGLADNEQFF.

This clonotype was found many times. The rearrangement links TRBV20-1 to TRBJ1-5, with D perhaps TRBD1 (6 bases). V dropped 6 bases and J dropped 9 bases, with 15 bases sitting between them. Germline CDR1 DFQATT, CDR2 SNEGSKA (reference sequence). The length of the CDR3 is 12 residues. CDR3 region: CSAQTGPGPQHF. The CDR3 nucleotides are TGCAGTGCACAGACAGGACCAGGGCCCCAGCATTTT.

The genes are TRBV9 and TRBJ2-1; unclear D gene. V dropped 0 bases and J dropped 6 bases, with 13 bases sitting between them. The CDR3 extends over 15 amino acids. Germline V gives CDR1 SGDLS, CDR2 YYNGEE. The CDR3 is CASSVGTPVRNEQFF. The CDR3 DNA is TGTGCCAGCAGCGTAGGGACGCCTGTCCGCAATGAGCAGTTCTTC.

V gene TRBV5-5 combines with J gene TRBJ2-3; D might be TRBD1 or TRBD2, each matching 6 bases. The CDR3 is 15 amino acids. Germline CDR1 is SGHKS and CDR2 is YYEKEE (reference sequence). Trimming removed 0 bases from V and 1 base from J, with 9 bases in between. CDR3 nucleotide sequence: TGTGCCAGCAGCTTGGACGGGGGCCGCACAGATACGCAGTATTTT. Encoded protein: CASSLDGGRTDTQYF.

The sample holds many counts of this clonotype. The rearrangement joins TRBV12-3 or TRBV12-4 to TRBJ2-1; TRBD1 might be the D (5 bases). The CDR3 consists of 14 residues. Trimming took 5 bases from V and 1 from J, leaving 9 bases between them. The CDR3 is CASSLGPSYNEQFF. The DNA for the CDR3 is TGTGCCAGCAGTCTGGGGCCTTCCTACAATGAGCAGTTCTTC.

The rearrangement links TRBV20-1 to TRBJ2-4; no clear D gene. There are 14 residues in the CDR3. V lost 6 bases and J lost 6, with 18 bases in between. Germline CDR1 DFQATT, CDR2 SNEGSKA (reference sequence). The CDR3 DNA reads TGCAGTGCAAACGATCCGGGCCTAGTAAACATTCAGTACTTC. As protein: CSANDPGLVNIQYF.

This clonotype was seen more than once but under ten times. The rearrangement uses TRBV18 and TRBJ2-1; 10 bases are shared with TRBD2. With 4 bases clipped from V and 6 bases from J, the junction kept 6 bases outside the gene matches. The CDR3 covers 15 residues. Germline values: CDR1 KGHSH, CDR2 LQKENI. CDR3 bases: TGTGCCAGCTCACTGGCTAGCGGGAGTCTCAATGAGCAGTTCTTC. Translating gives CASSLASGSLNEQFF.